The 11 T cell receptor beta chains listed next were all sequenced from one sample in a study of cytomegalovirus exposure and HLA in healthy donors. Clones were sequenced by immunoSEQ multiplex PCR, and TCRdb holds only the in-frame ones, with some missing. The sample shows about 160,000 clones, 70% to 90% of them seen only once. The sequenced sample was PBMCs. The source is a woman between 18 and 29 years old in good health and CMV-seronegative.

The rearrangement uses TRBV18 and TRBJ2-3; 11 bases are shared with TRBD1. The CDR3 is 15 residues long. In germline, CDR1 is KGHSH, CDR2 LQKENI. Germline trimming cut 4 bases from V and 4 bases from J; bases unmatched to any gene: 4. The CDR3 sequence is CASSLWDRGSDTQYF. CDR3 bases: TGTGCCAGCTCACTTTGGGACAGGGGGTCAGATACGCAGTATTTT.

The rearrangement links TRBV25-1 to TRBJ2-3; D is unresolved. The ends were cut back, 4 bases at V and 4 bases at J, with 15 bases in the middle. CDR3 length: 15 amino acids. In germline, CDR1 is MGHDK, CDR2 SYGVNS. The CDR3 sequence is CASSGPSQASDTQYF. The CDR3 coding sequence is TGTGCCAGCAGTGGCCCATCGCAGGCGTCAGATACGCAGTATTTT.

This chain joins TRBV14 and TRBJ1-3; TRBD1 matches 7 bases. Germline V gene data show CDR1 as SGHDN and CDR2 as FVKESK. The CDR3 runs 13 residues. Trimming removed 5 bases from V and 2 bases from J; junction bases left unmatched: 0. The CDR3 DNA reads TGTGCCAGCAGCACAGGGGCTGGAAACACCATATATTTT. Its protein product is CASSTGAGNTIYF.

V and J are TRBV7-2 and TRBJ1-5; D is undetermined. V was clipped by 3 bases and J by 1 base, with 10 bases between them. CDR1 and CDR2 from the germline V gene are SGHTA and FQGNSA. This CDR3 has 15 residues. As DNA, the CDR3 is TGTGCCAGCAGCTTGCGGGCGGGGAGCAATCAGCCCCAGCATTTT. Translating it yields CASSLRAGSNQPQHF. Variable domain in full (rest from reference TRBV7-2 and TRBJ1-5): GAGVSQSPSNKVTEKGKDVELRCDPISGHTALYWYRQSLGQGLEFLIYFQGNSAPDKSGLPSDRFSAERTGGSVSTLTIQRTQQEDSAVYLCASSLRAGSNQPQHFGDGTRLSIL.

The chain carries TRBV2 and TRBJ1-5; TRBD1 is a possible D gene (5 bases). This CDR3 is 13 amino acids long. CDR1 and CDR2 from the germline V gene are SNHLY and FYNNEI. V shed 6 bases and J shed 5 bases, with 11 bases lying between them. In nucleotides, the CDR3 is TGTGCCAGCAGCGTGACAGTCCATCAGCCCCAGCATTTT. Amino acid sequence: CASSVTVHQPQHF.

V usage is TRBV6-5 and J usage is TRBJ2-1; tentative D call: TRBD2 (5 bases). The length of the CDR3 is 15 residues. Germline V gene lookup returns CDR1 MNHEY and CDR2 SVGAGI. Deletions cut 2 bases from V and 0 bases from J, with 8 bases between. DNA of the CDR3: TGTGCCAGCAGTTACGAGGGCCGCTCCTACAATGAGCAGTTCTTC. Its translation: CASSYEGRSYNEQFF.

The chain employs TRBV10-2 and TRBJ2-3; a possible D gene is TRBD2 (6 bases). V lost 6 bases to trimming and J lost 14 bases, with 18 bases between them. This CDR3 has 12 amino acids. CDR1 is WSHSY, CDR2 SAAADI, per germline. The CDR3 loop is CASRGGIDVAYF. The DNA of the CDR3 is TGCGCCAGCAGAGGCGGGATCGATGTGGCGTATTTT.

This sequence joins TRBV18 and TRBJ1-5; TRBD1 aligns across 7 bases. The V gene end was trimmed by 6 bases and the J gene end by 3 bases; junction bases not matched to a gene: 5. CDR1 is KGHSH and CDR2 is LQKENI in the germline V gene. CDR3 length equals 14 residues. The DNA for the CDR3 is TGTGCCAGCTCCGAACAGGGGTTCAATCAGCCCCAGCATTTT. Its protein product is CASSEQGFNQPQHF.

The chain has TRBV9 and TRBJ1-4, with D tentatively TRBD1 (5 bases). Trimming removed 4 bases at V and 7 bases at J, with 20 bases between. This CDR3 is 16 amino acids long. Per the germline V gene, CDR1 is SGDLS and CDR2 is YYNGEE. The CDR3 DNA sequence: TGTGCCAGCAGCCCCCGGAGAGGAGGGGCGGGTGAAAAACTGTTTTTT. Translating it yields CASSPRRGGAGEKLFF.

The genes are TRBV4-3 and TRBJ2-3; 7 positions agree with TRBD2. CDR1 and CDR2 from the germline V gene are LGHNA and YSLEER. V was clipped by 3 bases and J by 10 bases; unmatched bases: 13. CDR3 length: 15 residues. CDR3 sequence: CASSHRSSAGVAQYF. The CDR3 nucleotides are TGCGCCAGCAGCCATCGGAGTTCGGCGGGAGTGGCGCAGTATTTT.

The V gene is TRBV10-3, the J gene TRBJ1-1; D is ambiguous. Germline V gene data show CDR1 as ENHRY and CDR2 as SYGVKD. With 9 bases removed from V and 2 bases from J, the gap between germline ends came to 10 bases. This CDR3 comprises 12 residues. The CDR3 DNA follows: TGTGCCATAAGACACCCCAACACTGAAGCTTTCTTT. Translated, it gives CAIRHPNTEAFF.